Listed below are T cell receptor beta chains from one sample, sequenced in a study of T cell responses to AZD1222 COVID-19 vaccine. The method was immunoSEQ multiplex PCR; TCRdb's version includes in-frame clones alone and lacks a portion of them. The sample has 110,000 to 150,000 clones, 70% to 90% seen once. The specimen comprised peripheral blood, sampled on day 0 of AZD1222 vaccination. Every receptor here comes from an adult in good health. The CDR3 runs from the conserved cysteine through the conserved F or W. A D gene is named only where the DNA matches it firmly. Clone size is shown for a subset of rows, as once, few, many or a class of expanded clone.

v_gene	j_gene	abundance	d_gene	CDR3aa	CDR3nt
TRBV9	TRBJ2-2	NA	NA	CASSESPGELFF	TGTGCCAGCAGCGAGTCACCCGGGGAGCTGTTTTTT
TRBV7-9	TRBJ1-2	NA	NA	CASSPRGNGYTF	TGTGCCAGCAGCCCTCGAGGCAATGGCTACACCTTC
TRBV5-4	TRBJ1-2	NA	NA	CASSLGGNGYTF	TGTGCCAGCAGCTTGGGGGGTAACGGCTACACCTTC
TRBV6-5	TRBJ1-1	NA	NA	CASSYSIGVDTEAFF	TGTGCCAGCAGTTACTCGATTGGGGTAGACACTGAAGCTTTCTTT
TRBV28	TRBJ2-1	once	TRBD1	CASSLNGIGTGGNEQFF	TGTGCCAGCAGTTTAAATGGTATAGGAACAGGGGGGAATGAGCAGTTCTTC
TRBV7-9	TRBJ1-2	NA	TRBD1	CASSLDRGLSGYTF	TGTGCCAGCAGCTTGGACAGGGGGCTGTCCGGCTACACCTTC
TRBV6-6	TRBJ1-2	NA	NA	CASSYRGAGANYGYTF	TGTGCCAGCAGTTACCGGGGGGCCGGAGCTAACTATGGCTACACCTTC
TRBV4-1	TRBJ1-5	NA	NA	CASSQFFENLGERPQHF	TGCGCCAGCAGCCAATTCTTCGAGAATTTGGGGGAAAGGCCCCAGCATTTT
TRBV4-1	TRBJ1-4	NA	NA	CASSQDPRTNRAVEKLFF	TGCGCCAGCAGCCAAGATCCAAGAACGAACAGGGCGGTTGAAAAACTGTTTTTT
TRBV7-2	TRBJ2-7	once	NA	CASSLPPLGEQYF	TGTGCCAGCAGCTTACCCCCACTTGGGGAGCAGTACTTC
TRBV7-9	TRBJ2-3	NA	TRBD2	CASSPRLAADTQYF	TGTGCCAGCAGCCCCCGACTAGCGGCCGATACGCAGTATTTT
TRBV18	TRBJ2-1	few	TRBD2	CASSPAGGGAYNEQFF	TGTGCCAGCTCACCGGCGGGAGGGGGCGCCTACAATGAGCAGTTCTTC
TRBV7-6	TRBJ2-5	NA	NA	CASSPTETQYF	TGTGCCAGCAGCCCCACGGAGACCCAGTACTTC
TRBV19	TRBJ1-2	NA	TRBD1	CAVAGGVYGYTF	TGTGCGGTTGCAGGGGGCGTCTATGGCTACACCTTC
TRBV29-1	TRBJ2-3	NA	NA	CSGLVSTDTQYF	TGCAGCGGTTTGGTTAGCACAGATACGCAGTATTTT
TRBV12-3/TRBV12-4	TRBJ2-1	NA	NA	CASSPDVYEQFF	TGTGCCAGCAGCCCGGATGTCTATGAGCAGTTCTTC
TRBV18	TRBJ2-7	once	NA	CASSPGLSYEQYF	TGTGCCAGCTCACCCGGACTTTCCTACGAGCAGTACTTC
TRBV19	TRBJ2-7	NA	TRBD1	CASSPDRWYEQYF	TGCGCCAGTAGCCCGGACAGGTGGTACGAGCAGTACTTC
TRBV6-2/TRBV6-3	TRBJ2-7	NA	TRBD1	CASSYSGTGIYEQYF	TGTGCCAGCAGTTACTCGGGGACAGGGATCTACGAGCAGTACTTC
TRBV19	TRBJ1-1	NA	NA	CASSIGSDLNTEAFF	TGTGCCAGTAGTATAGGATCGGATTTGAACACTGAAGCTTTCTTT
TRBV15	TRBJ2-1	NA	NA	CATSRDRYNEQFF	TGTGCCACCAGCAGAGACCGGTACAATGAGCAGTTCTTC
TRBV7-9	TRBJ1-6	NA	NA	CASTTLGFNSPLHF	TGTGCCAGCACCACGTTGGGTTTTAATTCACCCCTCCACTTT
TRBV7-2	TRBJ2-7	NA	TRBD2	CASSPSGSPYEQYF	TGTGCCAGCAGCCCCAGCGGGAGTCCCTACGAGCAGTACTTC
TRBV4-3	TRBJ1-2	NA	TRBD1	CASSQHSTGGYGYTF	TGCGCCAGCAGCCAACACTCGACAGGGGGCTATGGCTACACCTTC
TRBV5-1	TRBJ2-1	NA	TRBD1	CASSLGWDSSYNEQFF	TGCGCCAGCAGCTTGGGATGGGACAGCTCATACAATGAGCAGTTCTTC
TRBV6-2/TRBV6-3	TRBJ1-1	NA	NA	CASSWGGRGITEAFF	TGTGCCAGCAGTTGGGGGGGCAGGGGCATCACTGAAGCTTTCTTT
TRBV5-4	TRBJ2-3	NA	NA	CASSLLQGHTDTQYF	TGTGCCAGCAGCTTGCTTCAGGGGCACACAGATACGCAGTATTTT
TRBV5-1	TRBJ1-3	NA	NA	CASSLGPPVSGNTIYF	TGCGCCAGCAGCTTGGGACCGCCAGTCTCTGGAAACACCATATATTTT
TRBV11-2	TRBJ2-2	NA	TRBD2	CASSLRGGLGTGELFF	TGTGCCAGCAGCCTGCGGGGGGGGCTTGGCACCGGGGAGCTGTTTTTT
TRBV2	TRBJ1-1	NA	NA	CASSGPDLNTEAFF	TGTGCCAGCAGTGGTCCAGATTTGAACACTGAAGCTTTCTTT
TRBV24-1	TRBJ2-1	NA	TRBD2	CATSDGLAGGYEQFF	TGTGCCACCAGTGATGGACTAGCGGGGGGATATGAGCAGTTCTTC
TRBV30	TRBJ1-2	NA	NA	CAWSPNYGYTF	TGTGCCTGGTCGCCTAACTATGGCTACACCTTC
TRBV11-2	TRBJ1-6	NA	NA	CASSSIRGTGRIHF	TGTGCCAGCAGCTCTATACGGGGGACTGGTCGGATCCACTTT
TRBV7-2	TRBJ2-7	NA	NA	CASSLYFPLVEQYF	TGTGCCAGCAGCTTATACTTTCCTCTGGTCGAGCAGTACTTC
TRBV27	TRBJ2-5	NA	TRBD2	CASSLTSGVRETQYF	TGTGCCAGCAGTTTGACTAGCGGGGTTCGAGAGACCCAGTACTTC
TRBV9	TRBJ2-3	NA	NA	CASSPTTDTQYF	TGTGCCAGCAGCCCTACCACAGATACGCAGTATTTT
TRBV7-2	TRBJ2-7	NA	NA	CASSSQQVSYEQYF	TGTGCCAGCAGCTCGCAACAGGTCTCCTACGAGCAGTACTTC
TRBV15	TRBJ1-2	NA	NA	CATSIQQGGGGGYTF	TGTGCCACCAGCATCCAACAGGGAGGCGGTGGTGGCTACACCTTC
TRBV19	TRBJ1-1	once	NA	CASSFGRARTRNTEAFF	TGTGCCAGTAGTTTCGGCAGGGCCAGAACCCGGAACACTGAAGCTTTCTTT
TRBV6-2/TRBV6-3	TRBJ1-2	NA	NA	CASSYSGLLPGTF	TGTGCCAGCAGTTACTCCGGGTTGTTACCAGGCACCTTC
TRBV6-5	TRBJ1-6	NA	NA	CASSYAQGSNSPLHF	TGTGCCAGCAGTTACGCCCAGGGTTCGAATTCACCCCTCCACTTT
TRBV11-3	TRBJ2-1	once	NA	CASSFRGGLVNNEQFF	TGTGCCAGCAGCTTTCGTGGGGGGTTGGTCAACAATGAGCAGTTCTTC
TRBV4-1	TRBJ2-2	NA	TRBD1	CASSRTGVAGELFF	TGCGCCAGCAGCCGAACAGGGGTAGCCGGGGAGCTGTTTTTT
TRBV5-6	TRBJ2-7	NA	NA	CASSPGTPGEQYF	TGTGCCAGCAGCCCAGGGACCCCGGGGGAGCAGTACTTC
TRBV6-2/TRBV6-3	TRBJ2-4	NA	NA	CASSQGLIQYF	TGTGCCAGCAGTCAAGGACTAATTCAGTACTTC
TRBV18	TRBJ1-2	NA	TRBD1	CASSPKISGTGDGYTF	TGTGCCAGCTCACCCAAGATCAGCGGGACAGGGGACGGCTACACCTTC
TRBV28	TRBJ1-1	NA	NA	CASSLYGSTNTEAFF	TGTGCCAGCAGTTTATACGGCAGCACGAACACTGAAGCTTTCTTT
TRBV5-1	TRBJ2-1	NA	TRBD2	CASSSSLADYNEQFF	TGCGCCAGCAGCTCGTCCCTAGCGGATTACAATGAGCAGTTCTTC
TRBV25-1	TRBJ1-2	NA	NA	CASSEGGPYGYTF	TGTGCCAGCAGTGAGGGAGGCCCCTATGGCTACACCTTC
TRBV6-5	TRBJ2-7	NA	NA	CASSYSQGGTYEQYF	TGTGCCAGCAGTTACTCCCAGGGGGGAACCTACGAGCAGTACTTC
TRBV30	TRBJ1-1	NA	NA	CAWSGGLEGTEAFF	TGTGCCTGGAGTGGCGGCCTTGAGGGGACTGAAGCTTTCTTT
TRBV7-9	TRBJ2-7	NA	NA	CASSQDSPYEQYF	TGTGCCAGCAGCCAGGACAGTCCCTACGAGCAGTACTTC
TRBV1	TRBJ2-3	NA	NA	CTSSHSGTEDPPSTDTQYF	TGCACCAGCAGCCACAGTGGGACAGAAGATCCGCCTAGCACAGATACGCAGTATTTT